Each of the 32 T cell receptor beta chains below was sequenced from the same sample in a study of regulatory T cells in long-lasting Graves disease. CDR3 regions were amplified by Arm-PCR using iRepertoire HTBI primers to build TCR beta libraries. TCRdb itself ran the multiplex PCR reads through MiXCR, one entry per CDR3 protein. Of 550,000 to 650,000 distinct CDR3 sequences listed, about 16% are singletons. The sample's time point: newly diagnosed GD, antithyroid drugs for less than 3 months. Preparation of the TCR library used RNA extracted from PBMCs. These data also featured in a second study, about T cells in Graves' hyperthyroidism and ophthalmopathy.

Sample: peripheral blood mononuclear cells (PBMCs), taken at new diagnosis, from a patient treated with antithyroid drugs. Receptors originate from a man aged 18 to 30 with Graves disease.

This clonotype was found a few times. This chain joins TRBV6-1 and TRBJ1-1, with a weak D call TRBD1 (5 bases). Germline lookup yields CDR1 MNHNS and CDR2 SASEGT. CDR3 length equals 16 residues. V was trimmed by 5 bases and J by 0 bases, leaving 16 bases between them. The CDR3 sequence is CASSTRTGPMNTEAFF. CDR3 DNA sequence: TGTGCCAGCAGTACGCGGACGGGACCGATGAACACTGAAGCTTTCTTT.

The chain uses TRBV2 and TRBJ2-1, with 9 bases aligning to TRBD1. With V trimmed by 6 bases and J by 7 bases, 10 bases remained unmatched. CDR1 and CDR2 (germline): SNHLY, FYNNEI. The CDR3 contains 15 residues. The CDR3 DNA is TGTGCCAGCAGAATCCCTCGACAGGGGGAAAATGAGCAGTTCTTC. Protein sequence: CASRIPRQGENEQFF.

This clonotype was picked up many times. The gene calls are TRBV2 and TRBJ1-1; no clear D. V was cut by 1 base and J by 1 base, with 13 bases left in between. The CDR3 is made up of 16 amino acids. Germline values: CDR1 SNHLY, CDR2 FYNNEI. The CDR3 here is CASSEDRRRTNTEAFF. In nucleotides, the CDR3 is TGTGCCAGCAGTGAAGATAGGCGTCGAACGAACACTGAAGCTTTCTTT.

This clonotype came up many times. The rearrangement uses TRBV2 and TRBJ2-3, with 14 bases matching TRBD2. This CDR3 contains 17 residues. Germline V CDR1 and CDR2: SNHLY, FYNNEI. V was clipped by 6 bases and J by 3 bases; unmatched bases: 8. CDR3 residues: CASRPTTSGRGTDTQYF. The CDR3 DNA is TGTGCCAGCAGACCCACGACTAGCGGGAGGGGGACAGATACGCAGTATTTT.

This clonotype has ten or more counts. The chain has TRBV6-2 or TRBV6-3 and TRBJ2-1; tentative D call: TRBD2 (5 bases). The CDR3 has 14 amino acids. Germline loops: CDR1 MNHEY, CDR2 SVGEGT. V was pared by 5 bases and J by 7 bases, with 15 bases between. CDR3 nucleotides: TGTGCCAGCAGTGTAGTGGACGGGATAAATGAGCAGTTCTTC. Residues: CASSVVDGINEQFF.

The sample holds a few counts of this clonotype. The chain joins TRBV19 to TRBJ2-7; 7 bases map to TRBD2. Germline CDR1 is LNHDA and CDR2 is SQIVND (reference sequence). There are 15 residues in the CDR3. The J segment lost 2 bases and the V segment lost 3 bases, leaving 7 bases of the junction unmatched. Written as DNA, the CDR3 is TGTGCCAGTAGTATGAGGTGGGGAGGGCCCTACGAGCAGTACTTC. This codes for CASSMRWGGPYEQYF.

In its sample, this clonotype was seen many times. This chain connects TRBV5-6 to TRBJ2-7; either TRBD1 or TRBD2 may supply D (6 bases each). V was shortened by 2 bases and J by 0 bases, with 18 bases between the two germline ends. From germline, CDR1 is SGHDT and CDR2 YYEEEE. There are 17 residues in the CDR3. The CDR3 DNA reads TGTGCCAGCAGCTTTCGGGGGCGGGTCTACAGCTCCTACGAGCAGTACTTC. This sequence encodes CASSFRGRVYSSYEQYF.

The chain employs TRBV6-2 or TRBV6-3 and TRBJ1-3, with D tentatively TRBD1 (6 bases). V lost 5 bases and J lost 0, with 20 bases in between. CDR3 size: 18 residues. The germline gives CDR1 MNHEY, CDR2 SVGEGT. The CDR3 here is CASSEVATGLFSGNTIYF. As DNA, the CDR3 is TGTGCCAGCAGTGAAGTCGCGACAGGCCTTTTCTCTGGAAACACCATATATTTT.

This clonotype was detected ten times or more. V gene TRBV12-3 or TRBV12-4 combines with J gene TRBJ2-7; D remains unclear. Trimming pared 3 bases from V and 9 bases from J, leaving 9 bases between. CDR3 length: 11 residues. CDR3 in DNA: TGTGCCAGCAGTTTCAGCTCGAGGCAGTACTTC. Its translation is CASSFSSRQYF.

There are many counts of this clonotype. This chain uses TRBV11-2 with TRBJ1-6; TRBD1 might be the D (5 bases). Germline CDR1 SGHAT, CDR2 FQNNGV. V shed 2 bases and J shed 8 bases, with 13 bases lying between them. The CDR3 runs 15 residues. Here the CDR3 DNA reads TGTGCCAGCAGCTTACGACAGTTCGTCGATTCACCCCTCCACTTT. Translated: CASSLRQFVDSPLHF.

The sample holds many counts of this clonotype. The rearrangement links TRBV28 to TRBJ1-6; no clear D gene. There are 14 residues in the CDR3. In germline, CDR1 is MDHEN, CDR2 SYDVKM. The V end was cut by 5 bases, the J end by 7 bases, with 12 bases between. The CDR3 DNA reads as TGTGCCAGCAGTCCTATAACGGGGAATTCACCCCTCCACTTT. Translated: CASSPITGNSPLHF.

This clonotype was counted only a few times. The V and J genes are TRBV7-9 and TRBJ2-7, with 7 bases aligning to TRBD1. Germline CDR1 is SEHNR and CDR2 is FQNEAQ (reference sequence). The CDR3 is 15 residues long. The V gene end was trimmed by 0 bases and the J gene end by 5 bases; junction bases not matched to a gene: 7. The CDR3 bases are TGTGCCAGCAGCTTAGCACAGGGGTTGGTGAACGAGCAGTACTTC. It translates to CASSLAQGLVNEQYF. Full variable domain (missing parts from reference TRBV7-9 and TRBJ2-7): DTGVSQNPRHKITKRGQNVTFRCDPISEHNRLYWYRQTLGQGPEFLTYFQNEAQLEKSRLLSDRFSAERPKGSFSTLEIQRTEQGDSAMYLCASSLAQGLVNEQYFGPGTRLTVT.

The CDR3 nucleotides are TGCAGCGTTGTCCCCCGGGGCCGCTCCTACGAGCAGTACTTC. Residues: CSVVPRGRSYEQYF. The J gene is TRBJ2-7, the V gene TRBV29-1; D might be TRBD1 or TRBD2, each matching 5 bases. This CDR3 region has 14 residues. V was pared by 4 bases and J by 0 bases, with 13 bases between. In germline, CDR1 is SQVTM, CDR2 ANQGSEA.

This clonotype was recorded at least ten times. At one of its ends the junction is not consistent with the germline gene, which may arise from a read error. The chain is built from TRBV6-1 and TRBJ2-2; D assignment may be TRBD1 or TRBD2 (6 bases each). There are 16 residues in the CDR3. The germline CDR1 and CDR2 sequences are MNHNS and SASEGT. The CDR3 loop reads CASREGGTPSTGELFF. The CDR3 nucleotides are TGTGCCAGCAGGGAAGGGGGGACCCCCAGCACCGGGGAGCTGTTTTTT.

This clonotype came up a few times. The rearrangement links TRBV30 to TRBJ2-7, with 9 positions matching TRBD1. The germline V gene has CDR1 GTSNPN and CDR2 SVGIG (reference sequence). The ends lost 3 bases at V and 5 bases at J; junction bases unmatched: 11. The CDR3 sequence is 15 residues long. The CDR3 bases are TGTGCCTGGAGGAACCGGGACAGGGTCTTTAACGAGCAGTACTTC. Translating gives CAWRNRDRVFNEQYF.

In this sample, this clonotype turned up many times. This chain links TRBV10-3 with TRBJ2-7, with a tentative D call TRBD2 (6 bases). The CDR3 is made up of 14 amino acids. V was shortened by 11 bases and J by 3 bases, with 20 bases between the two germline ends. CDR1 is ENHRY, CDR2 SYGVKD, per germline. The CDR3 is CASWEGRGGYEQYF. CDR3 DNA sequence: TGTGCCTCATGGGAAGGGCGGGGAGGCTACGAGCAGTACTTC.

This clonotype was detected a few times. The rearrangement links TRBV20-1 to TRBJ1-6, with TRBD1 matching 10 bases. This CDR3 contains 14 residues. J gave up 7 bases and V 6 bases, and 6 bases lay outside the gene matches. Germline CDR1 is DFQATT and CDR2 is SNEGSKA (reference sequence). In nucleotides, the CDR3 is TGCAGTGCCCACTCGGACAGGGGGAATTCACCCCTCCACTTT. Protein: CSAHSDRGNSPLHF.

This clonotype was detected only a few times. The chain has TRBV5-8 and TRBJ2-1; TRBD1 agrees at 7 bases. The J call may be mistaken, given a closer DNA end match to TRBJ2-5. The germline V gene has CDR1 SGHTS and CDR2 YDEGEE. The CDR3 has 17 amino acids. The CDR3 sequence is CASSLARATGLQETQYF. The CDR3 bases are TGTGCCAGCAGCTTGGCCCGCGCGACAGGGCTACAAGAGACCCAGTACTTC.

The chain has TRBV5-1 and TRBJ2-5; perhaps TRBD1 as D (7 bases). In germline, CDR1 is SGHRS, CDR2 YFSETQ. V lost 4 bases, J lost 4 bases, and 11 bases lay in between. This CDR3 comprises 13 residues. The CDR3 loop is CASSDQGGETQYF. The CDR3, as DNA: TGCGCCAGCAGCGACCAGGGGGGAGAGACCCAGTACTTC.

This clonotype has a count of ten or more. The chain is built from TRBV20-1 and TRBJ1-4; D is possibly TRBD1 (5 bases). Germline CDR1 and CDR2: DFQATT and SNEGSKA (reference sequence). The ends were cut back, 5 bases at V and 2 bases at J, with 9 bases in the middle. CDR3 length: 13 residues. Here the CDR3 reads CSAPGTTNEKLFF. DNA of the CDR3: TGCAGTGCTCCTGGGACGACTAATGAAAAACTGTTTTTT.

This clonotype has at least ten counts. The rearrangement joins TRBV20-1 to TRBJ2-1, with TRBD1 identical over 8 bases. J gave up 9 bases and V 5 bases, and 6 bases lay outside the gene matches. The CDR3 length is 12 residues. The germline CDR1 and CDR2 sequences are DFQATT and SNEGSKA (reference sequence). The CDR3: CSALTGDTEQFF. CDR3 nucleotides: TGCAGTGCTTTGACAGGGGACACTGAGCAGTTCTTC.

This clonotype came up many times. The rearrangement joins TRBV3-1 to TRBJ2-2, with 10 bases aligning to TRBD1. The ends lost 4 bases at V and 4 bases at J; junction bases unmatched: 0. Germline V gene sequence: CDR1 LGHDT, CDR2 YNNKEL (reference sequence). There are 14 residues in the CDR3. CDR3 in amino acids: CASSRTGGTGELFF. The CDR3 coding sequence is TGTGCCAGCAGCCGGACAGGGGGCACCGGGGAGCTGTTTTTT.

The rearrangement links TRBV19 to TRBJ1-2; 7 bases agree with TRBD1. With 6 bases clipped from V and 0 bases from J, the junction kept 7 bases outside the gene matches. Germline CDR1 reads LNHDA; CDR2 reads SQIVND (reference sequence). The CDR3 contains 15 residues. The CDR3 DNA reads as TGTGCCAGTAGCCGTGGGACAGTATCTAACTATGGCTACACCTTC. Protein product: CASSRGTVSNYGYTF.

The rearrangement links TRBV7-9 to TRBJ1-2; 8 nucleotides line up with TRBD1. The CDR3 totals 16 residues. V shed 3 bases and J 2 bases; nucleotides not matched to a gene: 8. The V gene's germline CDR1 is SEHNR and CDR2 FQNEAQ (reference sequence). CDR3: CASSFTPGGANYGYTF. DNA of the CDR3: TGTGCCAGCAGCTTCACCCCAGGGGGCGCGAACTATGGCTACACCTTC.

A remark on this clonotype: One end of the junction varies from germline; a read error may be responsible. The V call is TRBV7-9, the J call TRBJ2-5, with 10 bases that match TRBD1. The length of the CDR3 is 16 residues. Germline V gene sequence: CDR1 SEHNR, CDR2 FQNEAQ (reference sequence). This CDR3 is CAGSLVRDRGKETQYF. The CDR3 DNA sequence: TGTGCCGGCAGCTTAGTCCGGGACAGGGGTAAAGAGACCCAGTACTTC.

This clonotype was counted only a few times. This rearrangement joins TRBV20-1 to TRBJ2-7; 8 bases line up with TRBD1. The CDR3 loop spans 14 amino acids. The germline CDR1 and CDR2 sequences are DFQATT and SNEGSKA (reference sequence). Germline trimming cut 0 bases from V and 5 bases from J; bases unmatched to any gene: 6. CDR3 loop: CSARDPTGGNEQYF. CDR3 nucleotides: TGCAGTGCTAGAGATCCCACAGGGGGGAACGAGCAGTACTTC.

This clonotype was counted many times. V is TRBV6-1 and J is TRBJ1-5; D unclear. Deletions cut 2 bases from V and 2 bases from J, with 7 bases between. The CDR3 has 14 residues. CDR1 is MNHNS and CDR2 is SASEGT in the germline V gene. The CDR3 is CASSEISGNQPQHF. The CDR3 region has the DNA TGTGCCAGCAGTGAAATTTCTGGCAATCAGCCCCAGCATTTT.

This sequence joins TRBV5-1 and TRBJ1-1; tentatively, D is TRBD1 (6 bases). The germline V and J ends were trimmed by 2 bases and 2 bases, with 13 bases remaining between them. Germline lookup yields CDR1 SGHRS and CDR2 YFSETQ. The CDR3 covers 15 residues. Written as DNA, the CDR3 is TGCGCCAGCAGCTTCCAGGGGTTTCGAAACACTGAAGCTTTCTTT. Protein: CASSFQGFRNTEAFF.

This clonotype showed up many times. CDR3 nucleotide sequence: TGCGCCAGCAGCTCCGGACAGGGAATCTCCTACGAGCAGTACTTC. Translated, it gives CASSSGQGISYEQYF. The rearrangement joins TRBV5-1 to TRBJ2-7; TRBD1 agrees at 8 bases. With V trimmed by 3 bases and J by 0 bases, 5 bases remained unmatched. Germline values: CDR1 SGHRS, CDR2 YFSETQ. The CDR3 is made up of 15 amino acids.

This clonotype was counted ten times or more. The chain carries TRBV2 and TRBJ1-1, with TRBD1 matching over 7 bases. V shed 11 bases and J 6 bases; nucleotides not matched to a gene: 12. Germline CDR1 is SNHLY and CDR2 is FYNNEI. This CDR3 spans 13 amino acids. CDR3 sequence: CAATGAKTAEAFF. The DNA of the CDR3 is TGTGCCGCCACAGGGGCGAAGACGGCTGAAGCTTTCTTT.

V gene TRBV5-1 combines with J gene TRBJ1-3; D gene ambiguous. The CDR3 runs 15 residues. Trimming stripped 3 bases from V and 3 bases from J, with 13 bases between. Germline values: CDR1 SGHRS, CDR2 YFSETQ. CDR3 nucleotide sequence: TGCGCCAGCAGCTGGCCCGTGGGATTTGGAAACACCATATATTTT. Protein: CASSWPVGFGNTIYF.

The chain couples TRBV27 to TRBJ1-6, with D possibly being TRBD1 (6 bases). Germline V gives CDR1 MNHEY, CDR2 SMNVEV (reference sequence). Trimming cost V 0 bases and J 5 bases, with 14 bases left between them. The CDR3 loop spans 17 amino acids. The CDR3 sequence: CASSLSGQGSDNSPLHF. The DNA for the CDR3 is TGTGCCAGCAGTTTATCGGGGCAGGGGAGCGATAATTCACCCCTCCACTTT.